The clone carrying this TCR beta chain is a singleton in its sample. As yet, its antigen is unknown. This specimen belongs to a study of cytomegalovirus exposure and HLA in healthy donors. In the study overall: Roughly 80 million unique TCRs from HLA-typed donors made up an early data release. Study results and limitations: According to the study, 160 or so TCR beta chains were cytomegalovirus-associated. Trimming of TCR beta V- and J-genes showed a link, identified in a later analysis, to a missense DCLRE1C variant.

Primers for the PCR totalled 60 Vbeta and 13 Jbeta. The repertoire was sequenced with immunoSEQ multiplex PCR; TCRdb's copy has only in-frame clones and lacks some. The table records 150,000 to 200,000 clones, around 85% of them present only once. The CDR3 length is 16 residues. Trimming cost V 6 bases and J 6 bases, with 23 bases left between them. Germline CDR1 KGHSH, CDR2 LQKENI. The sequence derives from a man between 18 and 35 years old in good health and CMV-seropositive. The source material was PBMCs. This rearrangement joins TRBV18 to TRBJ1-2; TRBD1 might be the D (6 bases). CDR3 DNA: TGTGCCAGCTCGACCAAGGGGCGGCAGGGGTTGAATGGCTACACCTTC. This sequence encodes CASSTKGRQGLNGYTF.